This T cell receptor (beta chain) was captured in a study of cytomegalovirus exposure and HLA in healthy donors. With respect to this clone: One end of the junction varies from germline; a read error may be responsible.

Primers: 60 Vbeta forward and 13 Jbeta reverse. Assay used: immunoSEQ multiplex PCR; TCRdb lists only in-frame clones, some missing. The sample consists of about 160,000 clones, about 80% of them appearing once. The germline V gene has CDR1 SGHVS and CDR2 FQNEAQ. CDR3 length equals 17 residues. Sequenced sample: PBMCs. This TCR came from a woman aged 45 to 65 in good health and CMV-seropositive. This chain uses TRBV7-8 with TRBJ2-7; 12 bases match TRBD1. CDR3 region: CASSLAGPGQGAYEQYF. The DNA for the CDR3 is TGTGCCAGCAGCCTAGCCGGCCCGGGACAGGGGGCTTACGAGCAGTACTTC.